The 6 T cell receptor beta chains listed next were all sequenced from one sample in a study of CD8+ T cells in alopecia areata. Extraction and reverse transcription of RNA yielded cDNA as the sequencing template. Method: immunoSEQ multiplex PCR; TCRdb's copy keeps in-frame clones and lacks some. The table has 210,000 or so clones, roughly 66% seen once. The sample's treatment: oral pan-JAK inhibitor, 5-10 mg twice daily. Here the sequenced sample was CD4+ T cells sorted from blood, taken around week 44, from a patient treated with tofacitinib. These TCRs come from a human donor with alopecia areata.

The chain is built from TRBV15 and TRBJ2-7; D possibly matches TRBD1 or TRBD2 (5 bases each). Germline CDR1 reads LNHNV; CDR2 reads YYDKDF (reference sequence). CDR3 size: 13 residues. The V gene lost 3 bases and the J gene lost 2 bases, with 8 bases spanning the gap. CDR3 DNA sequence: TGTGCCACCAGCAGCCCGGGACCCTACGAGCAGTACTTC. It encodes CATSSPGPYEQYF.

This clone has a handful of counts. The J gene is TRBJ2-5, the V gene TRBV19, with 8 positions matching TRBD1. J gave up 5 bases and V 0 bases, and 8 bases lay outside the gene matches. The germline CDR1 and CDR2 sequences are LNHDA and SQIVND (reference sequence). This CDR3 is 16 amino acids long. The CDR3 DNA follows: TGTGCCAGTAGTATAGATCACTCAGGGGGCTGGGAGACCCAGTACTTC. Its protein product is CASSIDHSGGWETQYF.

This clone was detected only a few times. The rearrangement links TRBV2 to TRBJ2-7, with 7 bases matching TRBD1. Germline V gene sequence: CDR1 SNHLY, CDR2 FYNNEI. The junction had 6 bases not matched to a gene; V was cut back by 7 bases and J by 6 bases. The length of the CDR3 is 12 residues. CDR3 nucleotide sequence: TGTGCCAGCACGAACAGGGGAAGCGAGCAGTACTTC. Its protein is CASTNRGSEQYF.

This chain uses TRBV25-1 with TRBJ1-1; D uncertain. Trimming took 6 bases from V and 0 from J, leaving 2 bases between them. Germline lookup yields CDR1 MGHDK and CDR2 SYGVNS. This CDR3 comprises 11 residues. CDR3 sequence: CASRVNTEAFF. Written as DNA, the CDR3 is TGTGCCAGCAGAGTGAACACTGAAGCTTTCTTT.

The chain recombines TRBV6-5 with TRBJ1-2; 8 bases align to TRBD1. The CDR3 is 14 amino acids. Germline trimming cut 6 bases from V and 7 bases from J; bases unmatched to any gene: 10. Germline V gives CDR1 MNHEY, CDR2 SVGAGI. In nucleotides, the CDR3 is TGTGCCAGCAGAACCACCGGGACAGGAGGTGGCTACACCTTC. Translation gives CASRTTGTGGGYTF.

This chain connects TRBV11-2 to TRBJ2-7, with TRBD1 as a possible D gene (6 bases). V lost 5 bases to trimming and J lost 3 bases, with 11 bases between them. CDR3 size: 13 residues. From germline, CDR1 is SGHAT and CDR2 FQNNGV. The CDR3 nucleotides read TGTGCCAGCAGCCGGGACACCGGCTACGAGCAGTACTTC. Translation: CASSRDTGYEQYF.